This T cell receptor beta chain is drawn from a study of cytomegalovirus exposure and HLA in healthy donors. Study summary: In an earlier analysis, 90 million to 120 million unique TCR beta sequences were found from 150 million to 200 million T cells. Study-level results: Later work found that TCR association rates differed between HLA loci; DRB1 had the most and HLA-C the fewest.

The primer mix had 60 Vbeta and 13 Jbeta primers. The table came from immunoSEQ multiplex PCR; TCRdb's copy has only in-frame clones and leaves some out. The data show 140,000 to 150,000 clones, 80% seen once. Comment on this clone: What it binds is not known.

In germline, CDR1 is SNHLY, CDR2 FYNNEI. The V and J ends lost 6 bases and 3 bases respectively, with 7 bases between them. The CDR3 has 12 amino acids. The sequence derives from a man aged 40-55 years in good health and CMV-seronegative. Material: PBMCs. The chain carries TRBV2 and TRBJ2-3, with a possible D match to TRBD2 (5 bases). The CDR3, as DNA: TGTGCCAGCAGGTGGGAGACAGATACGCAGTATTTT. It specifies CASRWETDTQYF.